These T cell receptor beta chains were read from a single sample in a study of cytomegalovirus exposure and HLA in healthy donors. Data came from immunoSEQ multiplex PCR; TCRdb stores just in-frame clones and leaves some out. This sample has about 160,000 clones; roughly 90% occur once, and the top ten carry 4% to 5%. The sequenced sample was PBMCs. Source of these receptors: a man aged 18 to 30 in good health and CMV-seropositive. CDR3s include the opening cysteine and the closing phenylalanine or tryptophan. The order of the fields is D gene, J gene, V gene, clone size, CDR3 protein, CDR3 DNA. D genes are given only for firm matches. Size values are once, few and many counts, or a class for expanded clones, and some rows have none.

TRBD2 | TRBJ2-7 | TRBV6-1 | NA | CASSPREGRGEQYF | TGTGCCAGCAGTCCACGGGAGGGCCGGGGGGAGCAGTACTTC
NA | TRBJ2-5 | TRBV7-9 | NA | CASRYVPDSQETQYF | TGTGCCAGCCGTTACGTCCCCGACAGTCAAGAGACCCAGTACTTC
NA | TRBJ1-3 | TRBV21-1 | NA | CASSKQGFNSGNTIYF | TGTGCCAGCAGCAAACAGGGTTTTAACTCTGGAAACACCATATATTTT
TRBD1 | TRBJ2-5 | TRBV28 | NA | CASRIGTEETQYF | TGTGCCAGCAGGATAGGGACAGAAGAGACCCAGTACTTC
NA | TRBJ2-2 | TRBV10-1 | few | CASSGQPGTNTGELFF | TGCGCCAGCTCTGGTCAACCAGGGACGAACACCGGGGAGCTGTTTTTT
NA | TRBJ2-7 | TRBV28 | NA | CASRTPTSLHEQYF | TGTGCCAGCAGAACTCCGACTAGTCTCCACGAGCAGTACTTC
NA | TRBJ2-3 | TRBV6-5 | NA | CASGWGFSTDTQYF | TGTGCCAGCGGGTGGGGCTTCAGCACAGATACGCAGTATTTT
TRBD2 | TRBJ2-7 | TRBV19 | NA | CATQYSGSLGEQYF | TGTGCCACCCAATATAGCGGGAGTCTCGGCGAGCAGTACTTC
TRBD2 | TRBJ2-2 | TRBV6-1 | NA | CASSPSGGTGELFF | TGTGCCAGCAGTCCTAGCGGGGGCACCGGGGAGCTGTTTTTT
NA | TRBJ2-7 | TRBV28 | NA | CASSLLPGYEQYF | TGTGCCAGCAGTTTATTGCCAGGGTACGAGCAGTACTTC
NA | TRBJ2-7 | TRBV10-3 | NA | CAISPRGEAYEQYF | TGTGCCATCAGCCCCAGGGGGGAGGCCTACGAGCAGTACTTC
NA | TRBJ2-1 | TRBV5-4 | NA | CASSLTGSHEQFF | TGTGCCAGCAGCTTGACAGGGTCCCATGAGCAGTTCTTC
NA | TRBJ2-3 | TRBV7-3 | NA | CASSLTPNTDTQYF | TGTGCCAGCAGCTTAACCCCTAACACAGATACGCAGTATTTT
TRBD2 | TRBJ2-1 | TRBV7-3 | NA | CASSQTSGNPEQFF | TGTGCCAGCAGCCAGACTAGCGGGAACCCCGAGCAGTTCTTC
NA | TRBJ1-5 | TRBV18 | NA | CASSPPEGEPQHF | TGTGCCAGCTCACCACCGGAAGGGGAGCCCCAGCATTTT
NA | TRBJ2-1 | TRBV7-3 | NA | CASSLLPGTNNEQFF | TGTGCCAGCAGCCTATTACCCGGGACAAACAATGAGCAGTTCTTC
NA | TRBJ1-2 | TRBV5-6 | few | CASSLSANYGYTF | TGTGCCAGCAGCTTATCAGCTAACTATGGCTACACCTTC
TRBD2 | TRBJ2-5 | TRBV5-1 | NA | CASRPEPSGETQYF | TGCGCCAGCAGACCGGAACCTAGCGGAGAGACCCAGTACTTC
NA | TRBJ2-5 | TRBV11-3 | few | CASSLGRGETETQYF | TGTGCCAGCAGCTTAGGGAGGGGAGAGACAGAGACCCAGTACTTC
NA | TRBJ2-7 | TRBV6-5 | once | CASSQISRHPEQYF | TGTGCCAGCAGTCAAATAAGCAGGCACCCCGAGCAGTACTTC
NA | TRBJ2-7 | TRBV7-9 | NA | CASSNTYEQYF | TGTGCCAGCAGCAATACCTACGAGCAGTACTTC
TRBD1 | TRBJ2-1 | TRBV5-1 | once | CASSYPGQGASVYNEQFF | TGCGCCAGCAGCTATCCGGGACAGGGGGCGTCGGTTTACAATGAGCAGTTCTTC
NA | TRBJ2-5 | TRBV15 | NA | CATSRGADSQETQYF | TGTGCCACCAGCAGGGGGGCGGACAGCCAAGAGACCCAGTACTTC
NA | TRBJ2-2 | TRBV6-5 | NA | CASSYGGASTGELFF | TGTGCCAGCAGTTACGGTGGGGCGAGCACCGGGGAGCTGTTTTTT
TRBD2 | TRBJ2-1 | TRBV5-6 | NA | CASSFSGRYNEQFF | TGTGCCAGCAGCTTTAGCGGGCGCTACAATGAGCAGTTCTTC
NA | TRBJ2-5 | TRBV7-9 | NA | CASSPTRRGKETQYF | TGTGCCAGCAGCCCGACGAGGCGGGGAAAAGAGACCCAGTACTTC
NA | TRBJ1-5 | TRBV28 | NA | CASSLPGQPQHF | TGTGCCAGCAGTTTACCGGGGCAGCCCCAGCATTTT
TRBD2 | TRBJ2-3 | TRBV2 | once | CASSPGTTQTDTQYF | TGTGCCAGCAGTCCCGGGACTACCCAAACAGATACGCAGTATTTT
NA | TRBJ2-7 | TRBV7-9 | few | CASRPLAPGAGYEQYF | TGTGCCAGCAGACCTCTAGCGCCCGGAGCTGGCTACGAGCAGTACTTC
NA | TRBJ1-1 | TRBV6-1 | NA | CASSTGWTEAFF | TGTGCCAGCAGTACGGGGTGGACTGAAGCTTTCTTT
TRBD1 | TRBJ1-1 | TRBV4-2 | NA | CASSHSGTGNTEAFF | TGTGCCAGCAGCCACTCCGGGACAGGGAACACTGAAGCTTTCTTT
NA | TRBJ2-2 | TRBV29-1 | NA | CSVEGHRAGELFF | TGCAGCGTTGAGGGACATCGGGCCGGGGAGCTGTTTTTT
TRBD1 | TRBJ2-2 | TRBV6-6 | NA | CASAGTGGMGELFF | TGTGCCAGCGCAGGGACAGGGGGCATGGGGGAGCTGTTTTTT